Below are 2 T cell receptor beta chains sequenced from a single sample in a study of blood T cell repertoires in COVID-19. Using immunoSEQ multiplex PCR, the repertoire was profiled, and TCRdb retains in-frame clones only, with some absent. The sample records about 150,000 clones, about nine tenths being singletons. Material for sequencing was PBMCs or T cells enriched from blood (not recorded which). Every receptor here comes from a woman in her 40s who had been exposed to COVID-19.

This chain uses TRBV5-1 with TRBJ1-1, with D perhaps matching TRBD1 (6 bases). Per germline, CDR1 SGHRS and CDR2 YFSETQ. V was cut by 3 bases and J by 1 base, with 7 bases left in between. The CDR3 is 13 amino acids. For the CDR3, the DNA is TGCGCCAGCAGCTCGACAGGGAACACTGAAGCTTTCTTT. Amino acid sequence: CASSSTGNTEAFF. The whole variable domain, remainder taken from reference TRBV5-1 and TRBJ1-1, is KAGVTQTPRYLIKTRGQQVTLSCSPISGHRSVSWYQQTPGQGLQFLFEYFSETQRNKGNFPGRFSGRQFSNSRSEMNVSTLELGDSALYLCASSSTGNTEAFFGQGTRLTVV.

This clone came up once. This chain joins TRBV10-3 and TRBJ1-2; possibly TRBD1 for D (6 bases). The germline V and J ends were trimmed by 2 bases and 7 bases, with 20 bases remaining between them. Germline V CDR1 and CDR2: ENHRY, SYGVKD. This CDR3 spans 16 amino acids. CDR3 DNA sequence: TGTGCCATCAGTGAGCGACAGGTAGAGGTGGGGAGTGGCTACACCTTC. Translated: CAISERQVEVGSGYTF.